This section outlines one T cell receptor beta chain sequence together with its context. This receptor's antigen is unknown. Within one base of it there is no much larger clone, and no base qualities were kept. This sample is part of a study of shared clonotypes between healthy human individuals (dated by TCRdb to 2018 to 2021). Study-wide context: The cohort comprised a couple of women and a few men aged 18 to 49 years. For each donor, CD4 naive and CD4 memory were each given three plates, CD8 naive was given two plates, and CD8 memory was given one plate. Blood TCR repertoires of four to six healthy adults were deeply sequenced to estimate repertoire size and the extent of clonotype sharing between individuals. To increase sequencing depth and limit assay-specific biases, TCR repertoire library preparation and sequencing were carried out by different laboratories using diverse techniques. Each donor's leukapheresis produced roughly between about 0.85 and 10 billion PBMCs.

Unmatched junction bases come to 13, with V trimmed by 5 bases and J by 9 bases. The cysteine opens and the phenylalanine closes a CDR3 of 15 amino acids. Kept here is only the CDR3 DNA, which spans 45 bases and is read in frame from base 1. CDR1 and CDR2, looked up from the germline V gene (reference sequence), are MNHEY and SMNVEV. Paper-wide results and their limitations: When several donors were compared, the shared fraction of clonotypes was roughly 5% for naive CD4, 3.5% to 4% for naive CD8, about 2.5% for memory CD4, and 0.35% to 0.4% for memory CD8. Pairwise subsampling led to the expectation that sequencing depth would affect the degree of clonotype sharing among donors. Even with the large sequencing depth, rarefaction of the sorted-subset datasets indicated that sequencing was incomplete. The small number of donors limited the genetic and exposure-history diversity represented. Sampling was restricted to blood, and TCR repertoires in tissue are likely to differ from TCR repertoires in blood. Clonotypes shared by all four sorted-subset donors showed higher generation probabilities than non-shared clonotypes. Naive subsets generally had larger estimated clonotype richness than memory subsets.

Using the deep immunoSEQ assay, TCR CDR3 regions were amplified from genomic DNA by multiplex PCR. Extracted genomic DNA from each cell subset was spread evenly across all wells of several immunoSEQ 96-well plates, with each plate serving as a replicate. Each replicate PCR for sorted subsets received approximately 200 ng genomic DNA, equal to about 30,000 T cell genomes. The purified libraries were quantified using a Qubit 3.0 fluorometer, sized with a Bioanalyzer 2100, and then quantified again using the KAPA Library Quantification kit. Every immunoSEQ 96-well plate was sequenced on a dedicated single-read 150-cycle Illumina NextSeq 550 flow cell. On the authors' methods: Because only junctional sequences without quality scores were contained in the immunoSEQ output, filtering matching that applied to full-length reads could not be performed. To assign V/J genes and CDR3, sequences were annotated using PyIR, a Python wrapper for IgBLAST v1.9, with IMGT germline references. Reads were removed for weak V/J assignments (E-value above 1e-6), missing CDR3, stop codons, out-of-frame junctions, or ambiguous translated residues. A V3J clonotype was defined by an identical inferred V gene, J gene, and CDR3 amino acid sequence. The percentage overlap between two repertoires was calculated by dividing the number of shared unique clonotypes by the size of the smaller repertoire. Repertoire richness was assessed with RTK rarefaction, the Chao1 estimator, and Recon v2.1 estimates of unobserved clonotypes. OLGA was used to compute generation probabilities for all TCRbeta clonotypes that the gDNA method yielded from four donors. As stored in TCRdb, this immuneACCESS dataset retains in-frame rearrangements with V and J assigned. A fraction of the clones does not appear; measured against another copy, unresolved V genes explain less than half of the discrepancy, and the remainder lacks a known reason. That table furnishes V, J and clone size, whereas the DNA furnished D and trimming. This sample holds 2 million to 2.5 million clones; approximately 93% were observed only once. The ten largest account for about 0.39% of the sample.

Donors were healthy HIV-negative adults with no recently reported acute infections or vaccinations. Every donor was a Caucasian adult living in Nashville, Tennessee, USA. CD4+ T cells were enriched through magnetic negative selection, after which naive cells were positively selected on CD45RA and the remaining negative fraction served as the memory subset. Blood was obtained by leukapheresis, after which PBMCs were separated by Ficoll-Histopaque density gradient centrifugation and cryopreserved in liquid nitrogen vapor phase. Analytical flow cytometry was used to check the purity and quantity of every magnetically sorted T cell population. Each sorted fraction had its genomic DNA isolated and then quantified by UV absorbance on a Nanodrop 2000c.

The receptor was isolated from a man aged 18 to 30 in good health. Some clones in this sample may be carry-over from other donors' samples. The V and J segments used are TRBV27 and TRBJ2-5; 9 junctional bases match TRBD1. Sequencing was carried out using naive CD4+ T cells from PBMCs. The sample's cell subset or site label, decoded: CD45RA+ positively selected. The CDR3 sequence is CASSRTGAQGWAQYF. The DNA sequence is TGTGCCAGCAGTCGGACAGGGGCTCAAGGTTGGGCCCAGTACTTC.